The clone carrying this T cell receptor beta chain was recorded a few times. This sample stems from a study of blood T cell repertoires in COVID-19. Measured with immunoSEQ multiplex PCR; TCRdb has only the in-frame clones, and not every one. The sample carries over 150,000 clones, under 90% recorded once. After removal of 9 bases from V and 1 base from J, the junction contained 5 bases not matched to a gene. The CDR3 loop spans 13 amino acids. The germline V gene encodes CDR1 ENHRY and CDR2 SYGVKD. The sequencing input was peripheral blood. The clonotype originates from an elderly woman with active or convalescent COVID-19. V and J are TRBV10-3 and TRBJ1-1; 7 bases are shared with TRBD1. In DNA, the CDR3 is TGTGCCATAAGGGACAGTCAGAACACTGAAGCTTTCTTT. This sequence encodes CAIRDSQNTEAFF.